One TCR beta chain is described in this entry. Its antigen is currently unknown. The sample originates from a study of PD-L1 blockade in urothelial cancer. Whole-study context: The researchers analyzed blood 3 weeks (second dose) and 6 weeks after treatment start. Points from the study as a whole: Durable-benefit patients had greater expansion of tumor-associated blood clones at 3 weeks. Better survival was predicted when blood TCR clonality before treatment fell below the median.

The repertoire was sequenced with immunoSEQ multiplex PCR; TCRdb's copy has only in-frame clones and lacks some. Of about 130,000 clones in the sample, roughly 82% are singletons; the top ten hold 2.4%. Per germline, CDR1 MNHEY and CDR2 SMNVEV (reference sequence). This CDR3 is 16 amino acids long. Losses at the gene ends were 0 bases for V and 4 bases for J; bases not matched to a gene: 3. Time point noted: peripheral blood 6 weeks after treatment start. The chain carries TRBV27 and TRBJ1-2; TRBD1 matches 12 bases. The TCR comes from a man between 50 and 59 years old with urothelial cancer. The source was PBMCs, collected around atezolizumab (anti-PD-L1) treatment. The CDR3 coding sequence is TGTGCCAGCAGTTTATCCGGGACAGGGGGCGGCTATGGCTACACCTTC. Protein sequence: CASSLSGTGGGYGYTF.